This record looks at one T cell receptor beta chain sequence and its context. The sample is drawn from a study of cytomegalovirus exposure and HLA in healthy donors. The PCR used 60 Vbeta and 13 Jbeta primers. Sequencing used immunoSEQ multiplex PCR; TCRdb keeps in-frame clones, though not all of them. Of 190,000 or so clones listed, under 85% are singletons. CDR1 is SGHTA and CDR2 is FQGNSA in the germline V gene. V was shortened by 5 bases and J by 0 bases, with 11 bases between the two germline ends. The length of the CDR3 is 15 residues. The chain recombines TRBV7-2 with TRBJ2-1; D call uncertain. This clonotype was obtained from a man aged 50-60 years in good health and CMV-seronegative. The sequenced sample consisted of PBMCs. The CDR3 DNA follows: TGTGCCAGCAGCCCCGACTTGAGCTCCTACAATGAGCAGTTCTTC. It codes for CASSPDLSSYNEQFF.